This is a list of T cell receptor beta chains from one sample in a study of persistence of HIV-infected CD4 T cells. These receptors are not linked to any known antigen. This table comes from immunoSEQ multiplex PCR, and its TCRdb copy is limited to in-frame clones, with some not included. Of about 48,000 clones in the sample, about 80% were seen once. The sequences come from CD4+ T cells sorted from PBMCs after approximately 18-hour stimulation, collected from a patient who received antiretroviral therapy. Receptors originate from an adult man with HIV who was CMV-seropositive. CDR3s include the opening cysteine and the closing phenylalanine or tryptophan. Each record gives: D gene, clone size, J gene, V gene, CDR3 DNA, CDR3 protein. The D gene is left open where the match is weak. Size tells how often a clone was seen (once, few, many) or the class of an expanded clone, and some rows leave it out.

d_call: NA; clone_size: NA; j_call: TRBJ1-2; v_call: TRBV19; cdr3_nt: TGTGCCAGTAGTACGACCTCGACACAGAGCTATTATGGCTACACCTTC; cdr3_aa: CASSTTSTQSYYGYTF
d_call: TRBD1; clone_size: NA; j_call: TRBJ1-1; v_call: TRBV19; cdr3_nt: TGTGCCAGTAGTACGGGGTCAGGGGGCACTGAAGCTTTCTTT; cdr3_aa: CASSTGSGGTEAFF
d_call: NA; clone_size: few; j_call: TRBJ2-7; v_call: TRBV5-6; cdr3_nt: TGTGCCAGCAGTCACAGGGGACTAATCTCCTACGAGCAGTACTTC; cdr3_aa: CASSHRGLISYEQYF
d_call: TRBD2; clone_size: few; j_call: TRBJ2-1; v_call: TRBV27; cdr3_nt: TGTGCCAGCAGCAACCTCGGACTAGCGGTCCGAACCCACTCCTACAATGAGCAGTTCTTC; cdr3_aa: CASSNLGLAVRTHSYNEQFF
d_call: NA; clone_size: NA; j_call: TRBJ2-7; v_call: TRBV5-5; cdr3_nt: TGTGCCAGCAGCCTGACTTCCTACGAGCAGTACTTC; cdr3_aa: CASSLTSYEQYF
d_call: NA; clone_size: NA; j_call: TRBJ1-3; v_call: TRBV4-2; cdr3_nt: TGTGCCAGCCAGGACTCTGGAAACACCATATATTTT; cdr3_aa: CASQDSGNTIYF
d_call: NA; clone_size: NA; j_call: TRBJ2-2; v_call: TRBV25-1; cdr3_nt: TGTGCCAGTGCCCAGGGGCAGGCGAACACCGGGGAGCTGTTTTTT; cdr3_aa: CASAQGQANTGELFF
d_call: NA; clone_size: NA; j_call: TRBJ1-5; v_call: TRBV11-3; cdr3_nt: TGTGCCAGCCTGAGTAGGGGGGACAATCAGCCCCAGCATTTT; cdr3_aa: CASLSRGDNQPQHF
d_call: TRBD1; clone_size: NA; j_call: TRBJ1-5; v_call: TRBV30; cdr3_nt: TGTGCCTGGAGTGAGACAGGGGTTCAGCCCCAGCATTTT; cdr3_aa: CAWSETGVQPQHF
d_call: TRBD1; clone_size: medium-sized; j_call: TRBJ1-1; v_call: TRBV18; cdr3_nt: TGTGCCAGCTCACCGGGACAGCCGAACACTGAAGCTTTCTTT; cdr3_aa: CASSPGQPNTEAFF
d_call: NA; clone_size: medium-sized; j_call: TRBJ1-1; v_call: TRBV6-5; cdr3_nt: TGTGCCAGCAGCAGGGAAAGTGGGGCTTTCTTT; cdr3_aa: CASSRESGAFF
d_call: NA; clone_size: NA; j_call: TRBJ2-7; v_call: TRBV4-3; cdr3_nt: TGCGCCAGCAGCCAAGATCGGGTAGGCAGGGGTTACTACGAGCAGTACTTC; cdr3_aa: CASSQDRVGRGYYEQYF
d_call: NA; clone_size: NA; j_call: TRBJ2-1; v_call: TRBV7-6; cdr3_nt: TGTGCCAGCAGCTTTTTGTCCTCCCGCAATGAGCAGTTCTTC; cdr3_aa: CASSFLSSRNEQFF
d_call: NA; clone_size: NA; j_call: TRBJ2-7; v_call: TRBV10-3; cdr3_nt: TGTGCCATCAGTGAGTCGCCGAAAAGCTCCTACGAGCAGTACTTC; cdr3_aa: CAISESPKSSYEQYF
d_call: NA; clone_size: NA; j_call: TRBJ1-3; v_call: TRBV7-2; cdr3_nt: TGTGCCAGCAGCTTAGGGAGGGGTACTGGAAACACCATATATTTT; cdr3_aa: CASSLGRGTGNTIYF
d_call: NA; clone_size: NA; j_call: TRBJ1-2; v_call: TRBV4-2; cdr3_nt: TGTGCCAGCAGCCAAGATACAGGAAACTATGGCTACACCTTC; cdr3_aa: CASSQDTGNYGYTF
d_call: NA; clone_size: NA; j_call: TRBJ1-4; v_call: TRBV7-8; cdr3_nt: TGTGCCAGCAGCTTAGCCGCGAGGGGGTCCAATGAAAAACTGTTTTTT; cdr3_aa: CASSLAARGSNEKLFF
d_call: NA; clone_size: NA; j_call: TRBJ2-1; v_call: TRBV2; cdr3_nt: TGTGCCAGCACCCGGGACCCGCCGGGCCGTTGGTTCTTC; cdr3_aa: CASTRDPPGRWFF
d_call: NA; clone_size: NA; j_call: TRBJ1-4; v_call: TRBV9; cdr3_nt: TGTGCCAGCAGCGTATCGGCAGGGGTGAATGAAAAACTGTTTTTT; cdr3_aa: CASSVSAGVNEKLFF
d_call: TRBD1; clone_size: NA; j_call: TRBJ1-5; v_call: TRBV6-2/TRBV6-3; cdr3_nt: TGTGCCAGCAGTTACTCGAATACCCCGGGACAGGTTTATAGCAATCAGCCCCAGCATTTT; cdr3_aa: CASSYSNTPGQVYSNQPQHF
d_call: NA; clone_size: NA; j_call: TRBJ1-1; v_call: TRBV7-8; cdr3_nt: TGTGCCAGCAGCCAAGAGTCCGAGAGGATGAACACTGAAGCTTTCTTT; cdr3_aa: CASSQESERMNTEAFF
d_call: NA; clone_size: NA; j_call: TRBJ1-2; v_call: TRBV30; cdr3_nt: TGTGCCTATCAAGGACAGAGAATTGCTAACTATGGCTACACCTTC; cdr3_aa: CAYQGQRIANYGYTF
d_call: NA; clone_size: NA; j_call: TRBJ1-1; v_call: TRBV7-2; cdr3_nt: TGTGCCAGCAGCCCCAGAATTGAAGCTTTCTTT; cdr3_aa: CASSPRIEAFF
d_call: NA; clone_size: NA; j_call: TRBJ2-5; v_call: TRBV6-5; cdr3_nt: TGTGCCAGCAGTTACTGGGGCAGTCAAGAGACCCAGTACTTC; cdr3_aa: CASSYWGSQETQYF
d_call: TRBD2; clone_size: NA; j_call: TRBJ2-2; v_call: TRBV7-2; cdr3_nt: TGTGCCAGCAGCTTATGGCTAGCGGGGGTGGCGAACACCGGGGAGCTGTTTTTT; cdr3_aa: CASSLWLAGVANTGELFF
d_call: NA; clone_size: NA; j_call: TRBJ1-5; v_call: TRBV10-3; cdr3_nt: TGTGCCATCAGTGAAAGGGGAAATCAGCCCCAGCATTTT; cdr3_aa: CAISERGNQPQHF
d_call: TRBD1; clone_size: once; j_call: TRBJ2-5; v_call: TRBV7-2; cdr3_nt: TGTGCCAGCAGCTCTACGTCGGGACAGGGGAAGACCCAGTACTTC; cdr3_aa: CASSSTSGQGKTQYF
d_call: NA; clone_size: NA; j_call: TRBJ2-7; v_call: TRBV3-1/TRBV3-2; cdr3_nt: TGTGCCAGCAGCCACTCTGGCGGAACATCAAACTCCTACGAGCAGTACTTC; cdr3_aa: CASSHSGGTSNSYEQYF
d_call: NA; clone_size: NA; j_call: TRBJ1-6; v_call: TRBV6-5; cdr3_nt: TGTGCCAGCAGTACGGGGGAGGACAAGAATTCACCCCTCCACTTT; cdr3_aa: CASSTGEDKNSPLHF
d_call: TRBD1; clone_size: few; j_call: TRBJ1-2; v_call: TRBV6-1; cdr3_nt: TGTGCCAGCAGTGAAGGAAGTTACAGGGGAGATCTGAACACCTTC; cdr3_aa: CASSEGSYRGDLNTF
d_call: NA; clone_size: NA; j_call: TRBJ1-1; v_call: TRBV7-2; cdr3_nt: TGTGCCAGCAGCTCGAGGGCATACACTGAAGCTTTCTTT; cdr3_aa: CASSSRAYTEAFF
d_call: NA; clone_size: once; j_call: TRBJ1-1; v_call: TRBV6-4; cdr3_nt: TGTGCCAGCAGCCCACAGGGGAACACTGAAGCTTTCTTT; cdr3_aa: CASSPQGNTEAFF
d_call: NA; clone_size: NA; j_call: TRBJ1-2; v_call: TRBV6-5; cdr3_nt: TGTGCCAGCAGTTACTATGGAGGGGGGACGGGCTACACCTTC; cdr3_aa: CASSYYGGGTGYTF
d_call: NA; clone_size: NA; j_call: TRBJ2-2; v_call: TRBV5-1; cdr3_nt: TGCGCCAGCTCTTCTGGGACATTCGACACCGGGGAGCTGTTTTTT; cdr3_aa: CASSSGTFDTGELFF
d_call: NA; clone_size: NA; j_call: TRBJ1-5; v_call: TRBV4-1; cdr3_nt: TGCGCCAGCAGCCAAGCGGGTCTGGGGGGCAATCAGCCCCAGCATTTT; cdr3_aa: CASSQAGLGGNQPQHF
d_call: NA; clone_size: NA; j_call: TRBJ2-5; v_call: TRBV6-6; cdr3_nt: TGTGCCAGCAGTGTAAGCATACAAGAGACCCAGTACTTC; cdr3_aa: CASSVSIQETQYF
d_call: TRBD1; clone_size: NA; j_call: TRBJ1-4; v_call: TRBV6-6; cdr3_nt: TGTGCCAGCAGTCGAGGACAGGGGCCCTCAACTAATGAAAAACTGTTTTTT; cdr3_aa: CASSRGQGPSTNEKLFF
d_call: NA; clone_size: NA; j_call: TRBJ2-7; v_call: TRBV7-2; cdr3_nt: TGTGCCAGCAGCCCCGGGAAAGGCAGGGGAACCTACGAGCAGTACTTC; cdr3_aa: CASSPGKGRGTYEQYF
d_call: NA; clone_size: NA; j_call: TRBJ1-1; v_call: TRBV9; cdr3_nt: TGTGCCAGCAGCAAGGACAGCATGAACACTGAAGCTTTCTTT; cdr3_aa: CASSKDSMNTEAFF
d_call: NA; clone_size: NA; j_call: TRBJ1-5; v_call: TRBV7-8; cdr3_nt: TGTGCCAGCAGCTTAGCGGTTATCGGGGGCTTGGGCAATCAGCCCCAGCATTTT; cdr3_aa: CASSLAVIGGLGNQPQHF
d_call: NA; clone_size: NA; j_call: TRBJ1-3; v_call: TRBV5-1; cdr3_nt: TGCGCCAGCAGCTTTCGGGGCCCTGGAAACACCATATATTTT; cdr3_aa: CASSFRGPGNTIYF
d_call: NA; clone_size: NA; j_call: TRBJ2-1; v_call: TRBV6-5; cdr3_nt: TGTGCCAGCAGTTCGGCGGGTAACTACAATGAGCAGTTCTTC; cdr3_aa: CASSSAGNYNEQFF
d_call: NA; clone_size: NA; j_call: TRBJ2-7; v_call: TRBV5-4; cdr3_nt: TGTGCCAGCAGCTCCGACAGAGGGGAGCAGTACTTC; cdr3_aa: CASSSDRGEQYF
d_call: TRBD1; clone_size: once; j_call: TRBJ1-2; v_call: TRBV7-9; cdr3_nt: TGTGCCAGCAGCTCACCAGGACAGGGCGCCTATGGCTACACCTTC; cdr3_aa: CASSSPGQGAYGYTF
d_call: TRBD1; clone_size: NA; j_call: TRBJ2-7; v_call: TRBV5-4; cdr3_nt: TGTGCCAGCAGCTCCGACAGGGGCAGGGAGCAGTACTTC; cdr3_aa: CASSSDRGREQYF
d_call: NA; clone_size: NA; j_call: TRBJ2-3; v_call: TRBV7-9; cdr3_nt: TGTGCCAGCAGCCCTAGCACAGATACGCAGTATTTT; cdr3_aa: CASSPSTDTQYF
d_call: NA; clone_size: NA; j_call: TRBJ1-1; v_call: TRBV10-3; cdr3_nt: TGTGCCATCAGTGAGTCATTATCCGGCAGAAGCGATAACACTGAAGCTTTCTTT; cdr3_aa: CAISESLSGRSDNTEAFF
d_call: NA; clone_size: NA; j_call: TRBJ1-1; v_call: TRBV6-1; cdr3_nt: TGTGCCAGCAGTGAAGAGAGGGGCAGGAACACTGAAGCTTTCTTT; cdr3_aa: CASSEERGRNTEAFF
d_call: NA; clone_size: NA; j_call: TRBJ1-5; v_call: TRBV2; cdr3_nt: TGTGCCAGCGGCCTTAGAGGCAATCAGCCCCAGCATTTT; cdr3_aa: CASGLRGNQPQHF
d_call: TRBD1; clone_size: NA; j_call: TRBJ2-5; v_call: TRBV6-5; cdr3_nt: TGTGCCAGCAGCCAGGGGGCGCTCATGGAGACCCAGTACTTC; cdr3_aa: CASSQGALMETQYF
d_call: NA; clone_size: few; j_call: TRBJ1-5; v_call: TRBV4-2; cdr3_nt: TGTGCCAGCAGCCAAGAGGCCGGAAGGAGCAATCAGCCCCAGCATTTT; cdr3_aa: CASSQEAGRSNQPQHF
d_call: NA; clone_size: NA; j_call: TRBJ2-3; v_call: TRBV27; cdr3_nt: TGTGCCAGACCCCCGTTCGGACGCACAGATACGCAGTATTTT; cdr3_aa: CARPPFGRTDTQYF
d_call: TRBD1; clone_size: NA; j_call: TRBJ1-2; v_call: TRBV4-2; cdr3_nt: TGTGCCAGCAGCCAAGATCAGGGGGGGCTGGGCTATGGCTACACCTTC; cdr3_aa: CASSQDQGGLGYGYTF